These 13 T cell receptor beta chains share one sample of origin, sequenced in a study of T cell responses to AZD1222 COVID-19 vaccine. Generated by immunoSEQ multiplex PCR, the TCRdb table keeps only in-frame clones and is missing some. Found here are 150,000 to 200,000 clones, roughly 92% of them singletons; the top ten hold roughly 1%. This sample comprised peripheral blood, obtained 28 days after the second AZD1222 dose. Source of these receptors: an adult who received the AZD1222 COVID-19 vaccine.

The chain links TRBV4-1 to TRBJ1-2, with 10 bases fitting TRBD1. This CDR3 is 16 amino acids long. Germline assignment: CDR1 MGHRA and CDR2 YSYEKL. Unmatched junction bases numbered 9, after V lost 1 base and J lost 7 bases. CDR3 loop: CASSQGHGQGVGGYTF. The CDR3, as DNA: TGCGCCAGCAGCCAAGGCCATGGACAGGGGGTAGGTGGCTACACCTTC.

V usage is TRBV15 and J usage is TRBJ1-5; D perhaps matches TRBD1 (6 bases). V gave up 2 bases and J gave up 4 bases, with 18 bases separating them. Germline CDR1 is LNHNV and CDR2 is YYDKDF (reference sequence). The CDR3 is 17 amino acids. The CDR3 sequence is CATSRPLGPRGNQPQHF. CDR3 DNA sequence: TGTGCCACCAGCAGACCCTTGGGGCCTAGGGGGAATCAGCCCCAGCATTTT.

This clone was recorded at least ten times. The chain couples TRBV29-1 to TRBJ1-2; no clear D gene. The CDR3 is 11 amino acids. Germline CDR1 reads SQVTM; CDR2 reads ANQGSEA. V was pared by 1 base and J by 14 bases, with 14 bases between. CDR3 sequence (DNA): TGCAGCGTTGAAGGGGGTGGTGGTTGGACCTTC. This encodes CSVEGGGGWTF.

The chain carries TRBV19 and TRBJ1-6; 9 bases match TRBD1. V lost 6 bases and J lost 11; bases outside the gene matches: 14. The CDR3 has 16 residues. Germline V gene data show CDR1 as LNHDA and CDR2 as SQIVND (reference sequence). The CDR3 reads CASSIGTGIIWAPLHF. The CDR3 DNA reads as TGTGCCAGTAGCATCGGGACAGGGATTATTTGGGCACCCCTCCACTTT.

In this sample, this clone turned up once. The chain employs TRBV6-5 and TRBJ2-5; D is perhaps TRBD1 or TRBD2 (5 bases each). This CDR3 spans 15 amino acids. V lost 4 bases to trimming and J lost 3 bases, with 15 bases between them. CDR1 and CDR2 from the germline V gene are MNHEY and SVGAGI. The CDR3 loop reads CASSSDGTSKETQYF. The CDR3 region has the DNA TGTGCCAGCAGTTCCGACGGGACGTCCAAAGAGACCCAGTACTTC.

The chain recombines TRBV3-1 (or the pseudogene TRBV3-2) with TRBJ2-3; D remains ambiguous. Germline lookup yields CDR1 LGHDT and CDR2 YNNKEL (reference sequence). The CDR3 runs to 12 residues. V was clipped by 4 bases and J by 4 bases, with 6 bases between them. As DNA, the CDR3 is TGTGCCAGCAGCCCACCCGCAGATACGCAGTATTTT. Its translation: CASSPPADTQYF.

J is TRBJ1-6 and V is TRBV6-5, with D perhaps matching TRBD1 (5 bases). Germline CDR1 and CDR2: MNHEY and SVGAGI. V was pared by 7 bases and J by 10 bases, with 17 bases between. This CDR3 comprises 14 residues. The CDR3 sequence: CASKPGGTASPLHF. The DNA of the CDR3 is TGTGCCAGCAAACCCGGGGGGACCGCCTCACCCCTCCACTTT.

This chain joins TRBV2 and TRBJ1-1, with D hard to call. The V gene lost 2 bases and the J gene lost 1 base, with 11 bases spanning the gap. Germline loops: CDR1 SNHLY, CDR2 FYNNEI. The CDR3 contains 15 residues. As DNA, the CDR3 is TGTGCCAGCAGTGAATTGGCAGATAGGAACACTGAAGCTTTCTTT. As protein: CASSELADRNTEAFF.

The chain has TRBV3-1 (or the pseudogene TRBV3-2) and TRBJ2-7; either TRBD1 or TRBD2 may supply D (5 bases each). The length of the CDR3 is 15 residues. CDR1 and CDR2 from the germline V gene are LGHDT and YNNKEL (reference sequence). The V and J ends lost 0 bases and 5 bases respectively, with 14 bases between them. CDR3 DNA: TGTGCCAGCAGCCAAGAGGGGACCAGCTTTCACGAGCAGTACTTC. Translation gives CASSQEGTSFHEQYF.

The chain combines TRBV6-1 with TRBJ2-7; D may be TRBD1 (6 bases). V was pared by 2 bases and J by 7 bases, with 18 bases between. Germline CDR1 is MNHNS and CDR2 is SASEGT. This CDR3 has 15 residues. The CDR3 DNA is TGTGCCAGCAGTGAAATTGGGGCAGGGGTCGGAGAGCAGTACTTC. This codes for CASSEIGAGVGEQYF.

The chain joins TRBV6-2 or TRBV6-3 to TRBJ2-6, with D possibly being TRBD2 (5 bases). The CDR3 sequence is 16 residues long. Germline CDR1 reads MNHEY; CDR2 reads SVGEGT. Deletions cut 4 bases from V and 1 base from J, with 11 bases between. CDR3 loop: CASSSRGFSGANVLTF. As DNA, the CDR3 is TGTGCCAGCAGTTCCCGGGGTTTTTCTGGGGCCAACGTCCTGACTTTC.

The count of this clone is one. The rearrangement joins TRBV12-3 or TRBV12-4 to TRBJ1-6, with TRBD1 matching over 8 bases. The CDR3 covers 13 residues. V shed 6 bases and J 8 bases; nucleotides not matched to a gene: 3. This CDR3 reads CASSHRGDSPLHF. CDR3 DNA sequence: TGTGCCAGCAGCCACAGGGGGGATTCACCCCTCCACTTT.

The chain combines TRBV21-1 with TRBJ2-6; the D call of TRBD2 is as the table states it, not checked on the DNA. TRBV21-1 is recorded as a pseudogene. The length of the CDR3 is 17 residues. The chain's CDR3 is CASSKGEELSGANVLTF. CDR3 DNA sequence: TGTGCCAGCAGCAAAGGGGAGGAACTCTCTGGGGCCAACGTCCTGACTTTC.